The entry below gives a single TCR beta chain sequence along with its context. Its antigen is not identified. This entry is derived from a study of T cell responses to AZD1222 COVID-19 vaccine. With 2 bases clipped from V and 7 bases from J, the junction kept 14 bases outside the gene matches. Germline-derived CDR1 and CDR2 are MNHEY and SVGEGT. The CDR3 has 18 residues. Clones were read by immunoSEQ multiplex PCR, and TCRdb kept only the in-frame ones, dropping some. The table shows around 78,000 clones, with more than 90% occurring only once. Points from the study as a whole: A reported finding is that nearly half of spike-specific TCRs target unmutated variant regions.

The sample consisted of peripheral blood, taken on day 0 of AZD1222 vaccination. This chain connects TRBV6-2 or TRBV6-3 to TRBJ2-1; 10 nucleotides line up with TRBD2. The receptor was isolated from an adult in good health. Written as DNA, the CDR3 is TGTGCCAGCAGTTACCAAATGGAGCGGGAGGGCCATGGGAATGAGCAGTTCTTC. It encodes CASSYQMEREGHGNEQFF.